One T cell receptor (beta chain) is described in this entry. Its target is not known. Regarding treatment: 10-day PBMC culture with coronavirus spike peptide pools or control peptides (ViraFEST assay). Germline CDR1 SGHTA, CDR2 FQGTGA. The CDR3 has 14 residues. V was clipped by 2 bases and J by 8 bases, with 15 bases between them. The assay that was used to sequence DNA from cultured CD4+ T cells was the Oncomine TCR Beta short-read assay. From the PCR reads, TCRdb called clonotypes with MiXCR, one entry per CDR3 protein. The table lists 25,000 to 30,000 distinct CDR3 sequences, 40% to 55% of them singletons. The source of the sample is a study of vaccination and CD4 T cells after COVID-19.

The material was CD4+ T cells from blood, cultured in vitro, obtained before SARS-CoV-2 vaccination. The rearrangement links TRBV7-3 to TRBJ1-2, with unresolved D. The TCR originated in a human donor who received a COVID-19 vaccine. The CDR3 is CASSLGRSQGGYTF. The DNA for the CDR3 is TGTGCCAGCAGCTTAGGACGGTCCCAAGGAGGCTACACCTTC.